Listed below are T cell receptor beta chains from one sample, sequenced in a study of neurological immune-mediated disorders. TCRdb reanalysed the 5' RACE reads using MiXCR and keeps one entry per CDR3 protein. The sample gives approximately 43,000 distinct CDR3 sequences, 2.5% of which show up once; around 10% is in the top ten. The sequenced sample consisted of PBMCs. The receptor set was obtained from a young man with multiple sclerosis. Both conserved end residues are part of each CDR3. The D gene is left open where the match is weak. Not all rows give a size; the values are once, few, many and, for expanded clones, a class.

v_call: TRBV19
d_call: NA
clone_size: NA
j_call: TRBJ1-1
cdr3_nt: TGTGCCAGTGGGGCGGTTACTGAAGCTTTCTTT
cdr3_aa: CASGAVTEAFF

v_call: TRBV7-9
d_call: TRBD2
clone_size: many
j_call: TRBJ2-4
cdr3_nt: TGTGCCAGCAGCCTTATAGCGGGAGAATCAAACATTCAGTACTTC
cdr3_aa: CASSLIAGESNIQYF

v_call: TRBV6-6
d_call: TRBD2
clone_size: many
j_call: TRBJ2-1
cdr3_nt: TGTGCCAGCAGTTACCCGAAACTAGCGGGTAGTAATGAGCAGTTCTTC
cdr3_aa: CASSYPKLAGSNEQFF

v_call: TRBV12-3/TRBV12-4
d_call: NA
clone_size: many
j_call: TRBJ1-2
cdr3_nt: TGTGCCAGCAGTTTAGACTACAGGCCCCTCGCCTATGGCTACACCTTC
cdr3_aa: CASSLDYRPLAYGYTF

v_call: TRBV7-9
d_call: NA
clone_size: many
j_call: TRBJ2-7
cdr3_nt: TGTGCCAGCAGCTCCCGGCGTCTCCCGTTTAGCGAGCAGTACTTC
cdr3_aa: CASSSRRLPFSEQYF

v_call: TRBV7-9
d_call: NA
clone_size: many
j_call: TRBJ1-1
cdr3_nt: TGTGCCAGCAGACCGCCACGGGACCTGAACACTGAAGCTTTCTTT
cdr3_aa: CASRPPRDLNTEAFF

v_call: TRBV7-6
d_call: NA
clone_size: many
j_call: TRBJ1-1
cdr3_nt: TGTGCCAGCAGCAGCAACGTGGGGGATGAGAACACTGAAGCTTTCTTT
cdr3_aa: CASSSNVGDENTEAFF

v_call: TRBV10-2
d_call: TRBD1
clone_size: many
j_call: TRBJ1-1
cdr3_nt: TGCGCCAGCGAGAGGGGACAGGGTGTGGGGAACACTGAAGCTTTCTTT
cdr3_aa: CASERGQGVGNTEAFF

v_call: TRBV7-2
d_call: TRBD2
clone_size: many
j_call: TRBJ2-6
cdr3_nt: TGTGCCAGCAGCCTCGGACTAGCGGGTAGCTCTGGGGCCAACGTCCTGACTTTC
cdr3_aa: CASSLGLAGSSGANVLTF

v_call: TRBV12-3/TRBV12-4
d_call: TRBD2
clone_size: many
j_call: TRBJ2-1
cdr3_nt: TGTGCCAGCAGGCTAAGCGGGAGGGCCGGGGATGAGCAGTTCTTC
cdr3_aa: CASRLSGRAGDEQFF

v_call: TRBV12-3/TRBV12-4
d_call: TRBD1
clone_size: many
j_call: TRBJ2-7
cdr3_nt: TGTGCCAGCAGTTTAAACCAGGGGGTCTCCTACGAGCAGTACTTC
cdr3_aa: CASSLNQGVSYEQYF

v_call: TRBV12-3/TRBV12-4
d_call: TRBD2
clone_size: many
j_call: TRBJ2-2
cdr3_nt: TGTGCCAGCAGTTATAGCGGGAGGAACACCGGGGAGCTGTTTTTT
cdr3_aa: CASSYSGRNTGELFF

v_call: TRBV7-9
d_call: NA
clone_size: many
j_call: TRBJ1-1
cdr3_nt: TGTGCCAGCAGCTTAGCGCCTCCGGGGGTCTACACTGAAGCTTTCTTT
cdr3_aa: CASSLAPPGVYTEAFF

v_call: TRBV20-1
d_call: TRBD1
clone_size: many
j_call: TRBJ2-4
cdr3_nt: TGCAGTGCTAGGGAGGGACAGGGCCGGAATCAGTACTTC
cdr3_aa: CSAREGQGRNQYF

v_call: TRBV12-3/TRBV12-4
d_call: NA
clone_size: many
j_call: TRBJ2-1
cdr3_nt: TGTGCCAGCATCGAGGGAGGCGGAATAAATGAGCAGTTCTTC
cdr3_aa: CASIEGGGINEQFF

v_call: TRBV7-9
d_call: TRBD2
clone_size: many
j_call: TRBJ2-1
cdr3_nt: TGTGCCAGCAGCTGGACTAGCGGCTACAATGAGCAGTTCTTC
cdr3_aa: CASSWTSGYNEQFF

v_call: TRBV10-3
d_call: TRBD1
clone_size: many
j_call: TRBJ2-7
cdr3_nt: TGTGCCATCAAGGACCGGGACAGGGGCGACGAGCAGTACTTC
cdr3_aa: CAIKDRDRGDEQYF

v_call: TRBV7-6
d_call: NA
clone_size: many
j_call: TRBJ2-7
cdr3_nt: TGTGCCAGCAGCCCGCCGACGAAACCCCCCTACGAGCAGTACTTC
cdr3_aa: CASSPPTKPPYEQYF

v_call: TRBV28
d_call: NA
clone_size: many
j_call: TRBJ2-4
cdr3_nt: TGTGCCAGCAGTCAGACAGGAACAGCGCGTAACAAAAACATTCAGTACTTC
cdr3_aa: CASSQTGTARNKNIQYF

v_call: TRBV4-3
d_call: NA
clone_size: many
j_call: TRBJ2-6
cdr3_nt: TGCGCCAGCAGCCAAGAACAGTTATCTGGGGCCAACGTCCTGACTTTC
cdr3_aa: CASSQEQLSGANVLTF

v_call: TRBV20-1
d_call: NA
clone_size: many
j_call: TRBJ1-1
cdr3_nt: TGCAGTGCTACCTCCGGACGGCCGAACACTGAAGCTTTCTTT
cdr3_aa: CSATSGRPNTEAFF

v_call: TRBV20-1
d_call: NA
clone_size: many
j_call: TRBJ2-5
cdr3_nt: TGCAGTGCCAGGGACTCCAGCGGCCTTCAAGAGACCCAGTACTTC
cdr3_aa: CSARDSSGLQETQYF

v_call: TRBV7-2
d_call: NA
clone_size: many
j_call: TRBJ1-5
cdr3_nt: TGTGCCAGCAGCTTAAACGGTCAGCCCCAGCATTTT
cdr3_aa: CASSLNGQPQHF

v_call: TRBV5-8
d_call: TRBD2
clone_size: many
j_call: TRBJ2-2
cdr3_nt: TGTGCCAGCAGAGGGAGGGGAGACACCGGGGAGCTGTTTTTT
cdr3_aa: CASRGRGDTGELFF

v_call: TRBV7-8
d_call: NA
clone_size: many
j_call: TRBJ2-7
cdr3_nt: TGTGCCAGCTACTTAGAACAGGGCTCCTACGAGCAGTACTTC
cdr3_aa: CASYLEQGSYEQYF

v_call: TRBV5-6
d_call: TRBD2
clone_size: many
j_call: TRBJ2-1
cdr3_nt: TGTGCCAGCAGCCACCAGGTTTCGTTTCCGGGACTAGCGGGAGTTGAGTTCTTC
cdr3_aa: CASSHQVSFPGLAGVEFF

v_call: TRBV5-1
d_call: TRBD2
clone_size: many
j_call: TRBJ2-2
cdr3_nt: TGCGCCAGCAGCTTGGTCGCGGGAGATACCGGGGAGCTGTTTTTT
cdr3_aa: CASSLVAGDTGELFF

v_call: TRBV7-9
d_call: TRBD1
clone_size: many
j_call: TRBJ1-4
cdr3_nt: TGTGCCAGCAGCTCGACAGGGGGCCGTATAGAAAAACTGTTTTTT
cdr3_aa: CASSSTGGRIEKLFF

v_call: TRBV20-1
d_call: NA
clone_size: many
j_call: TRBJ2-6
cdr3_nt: TGCAGTGCTAGGTTCCTCGAGGGTGGGGCCAACGTCCTGACTTTC
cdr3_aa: CSARFLEGGANVLTF

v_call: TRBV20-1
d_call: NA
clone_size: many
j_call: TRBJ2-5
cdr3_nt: TGCAGTGCTAGAGATGTGGCTAGCCGACAAGAGACCCAGTACTTC
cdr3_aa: CSARDVASRQETQYF

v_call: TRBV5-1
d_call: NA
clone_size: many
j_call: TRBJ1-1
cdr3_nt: TGCGCCAGCAGCCCGGGACCGAACACTGAAGCTTTCTTT
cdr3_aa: CASSPGPNTEAFF

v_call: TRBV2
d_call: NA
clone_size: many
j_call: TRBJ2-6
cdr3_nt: TGTGCCAGCAGTGAAGACGTGGCGGCGGGGGCCAACGTCCTGACTTTC
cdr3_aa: CASSEDVAAGANVLTF

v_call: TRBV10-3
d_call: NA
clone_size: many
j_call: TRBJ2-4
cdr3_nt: TGTGCCATCAGTGAGTCTGAGGATTTGAACATTCAGTACTTC
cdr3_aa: CAISESEDLNIQYF

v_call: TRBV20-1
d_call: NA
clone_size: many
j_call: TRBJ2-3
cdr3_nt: TGCAGTGCTAGAGGGACAGACACAGATACGCAGTATTTT
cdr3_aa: CSARGTDTDTQYF

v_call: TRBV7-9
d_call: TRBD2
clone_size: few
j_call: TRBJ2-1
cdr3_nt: TGTGCCAGCAGCCAACTGTCACTAGCGGGGCCCAATGAGCAGTTCTTC
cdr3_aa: CASSQLSLAGPNEQFF

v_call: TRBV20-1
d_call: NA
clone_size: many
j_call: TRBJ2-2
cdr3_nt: TGCAGTGCCCTCCCCGACGGCACCGGGGAGCTGTTTTTT
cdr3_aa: CSALPDGTGELFF

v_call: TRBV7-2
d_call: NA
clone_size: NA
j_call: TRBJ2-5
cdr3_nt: TGTGCCAGCAGCCCCCAGCAGTCCCAAGAGACCCAGTACTTC
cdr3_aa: CASSPQQSQETQYF

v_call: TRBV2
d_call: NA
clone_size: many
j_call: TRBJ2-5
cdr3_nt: TGTGCCAGCGCCAGACAGCGCGCCGGAGAGACCCAGTACTTC
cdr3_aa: CASARQRAGETQYF

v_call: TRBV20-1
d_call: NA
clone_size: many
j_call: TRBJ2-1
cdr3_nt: TGCAGTGCTAGAGGTAGCGGAGACTACAATGAGCAGTTCTTC
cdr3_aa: CSARGSGDYNEQFF

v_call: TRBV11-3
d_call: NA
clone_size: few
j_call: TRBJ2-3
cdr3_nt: TGTGCCAGCAGCTTAAGAAGCACAGATACGCAGTATTTT
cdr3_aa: CASSLRSTDTQYF

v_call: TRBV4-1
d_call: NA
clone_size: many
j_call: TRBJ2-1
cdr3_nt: TGCGCCAGCAGCCAAGAGAAGGGCCAAATAGGTCATGAGCAGTTCTTC
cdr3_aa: CASSQEKGQIGHEQFF

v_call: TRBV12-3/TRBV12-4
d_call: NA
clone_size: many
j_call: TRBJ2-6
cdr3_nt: TGTGCCAGCAGAACGTCGGACTCTGGGGCCAACGTCCTGACTTTC
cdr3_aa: CASRTSDSGANVLTF

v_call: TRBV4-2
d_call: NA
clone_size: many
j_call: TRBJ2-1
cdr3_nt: TGTGCCAGCAGCCAAGGATTAAACAATGAGCAGTTCTTC
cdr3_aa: CASSQGLNNEQFF

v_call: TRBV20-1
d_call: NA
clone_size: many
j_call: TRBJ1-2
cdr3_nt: TGCAGTGCTACCGTAGGGGGACGGAACTATGGCTACACCTTC
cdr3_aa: CSATVGGRNYGYTF

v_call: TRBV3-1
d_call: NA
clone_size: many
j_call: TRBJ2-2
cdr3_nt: TGTGCCAGCAGCCAAGACCCTGGGGTAGCCGGGGAGCTGTTTTTT
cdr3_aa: CASSQDPGVAGELFF

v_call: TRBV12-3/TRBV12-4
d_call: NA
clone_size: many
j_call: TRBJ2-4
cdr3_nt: TGTGCCAGCACCCCTCCGGGACGGAAAAACATTCAGTACTTC
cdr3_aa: CASTPPGRKNIQYF

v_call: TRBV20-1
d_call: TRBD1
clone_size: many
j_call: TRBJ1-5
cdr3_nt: TGCAGTGCCACAGGGGGGGGCAATCAGCCCCAGCATTTT
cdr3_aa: CSATGGGNQPQHF

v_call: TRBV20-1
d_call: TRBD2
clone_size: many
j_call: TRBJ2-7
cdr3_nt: TGCAGTGCTAGAGACTACTCCTTTAGCGGGAGATTCTCCTACGAGCAGTACTTC
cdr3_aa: CSARDYSFSGRFSYEQYF

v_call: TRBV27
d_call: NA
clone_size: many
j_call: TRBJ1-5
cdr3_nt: TGTGCCAGCAGGCTGGACAGCACAAACAATCAGCCCCAGCATTTT
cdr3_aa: CASRLDSTNNQPQHF

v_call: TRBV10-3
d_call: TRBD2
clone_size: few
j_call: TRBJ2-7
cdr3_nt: TGTGCCATCGGACTAGCGGGAGGTGGCAAAGAGCAGTACTTC
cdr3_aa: CAIGLAGGGKEQYF

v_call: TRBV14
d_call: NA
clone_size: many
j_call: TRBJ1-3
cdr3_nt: TGTGCCAGCAGTCGAGTTGGCAGGTCTGCTGGAAACACCATATATTTT
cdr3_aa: CASSRVGRSAGNTIYF

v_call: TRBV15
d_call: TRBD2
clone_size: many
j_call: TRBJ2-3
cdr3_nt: TGTGCCACCAGCAGAGATACTAGCGGGAGTGAGACAGATACGCAGTATTTT
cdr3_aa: CATSRDTSGSETDTQYF

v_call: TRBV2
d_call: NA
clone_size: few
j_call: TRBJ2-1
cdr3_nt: TGTGCCAGCACATTGGGTAGTTCCGGGAATGAGCAGTTCTTC
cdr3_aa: CASTLGSSGNEQFF

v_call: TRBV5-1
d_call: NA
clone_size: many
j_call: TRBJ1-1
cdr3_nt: TGCGCCAGCAGCTTGGGAGCCAACACTGAAGCTTTCTTT
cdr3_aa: CASSLGANTEAFF

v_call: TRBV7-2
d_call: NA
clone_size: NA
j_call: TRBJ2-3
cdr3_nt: TGTGCCAGCAGCTGGTCGGGACCTACAGATACGCAGTATTTT
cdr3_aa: CASSWSGPTDTQYF

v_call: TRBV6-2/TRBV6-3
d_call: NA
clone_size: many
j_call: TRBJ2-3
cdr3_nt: TGTGCCAGCAGAAAATCGACAGTGACAGATACGCAGTATTTT
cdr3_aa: CASRKSTVTDTQYF